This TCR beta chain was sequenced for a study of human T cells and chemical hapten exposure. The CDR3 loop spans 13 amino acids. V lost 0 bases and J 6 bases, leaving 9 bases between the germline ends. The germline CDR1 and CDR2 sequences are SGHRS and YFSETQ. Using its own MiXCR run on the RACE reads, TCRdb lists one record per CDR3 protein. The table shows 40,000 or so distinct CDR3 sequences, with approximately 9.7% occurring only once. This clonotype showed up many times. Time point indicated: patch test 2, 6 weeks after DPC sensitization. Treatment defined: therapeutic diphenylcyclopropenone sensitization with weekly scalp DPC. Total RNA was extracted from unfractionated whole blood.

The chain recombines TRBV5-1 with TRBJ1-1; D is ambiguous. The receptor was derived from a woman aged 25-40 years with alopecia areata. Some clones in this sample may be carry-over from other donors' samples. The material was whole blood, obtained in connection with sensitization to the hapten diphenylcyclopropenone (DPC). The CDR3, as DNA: TGCGCCAGCAGCTTGGTTCGGGAGGCTGAAGCTTTCTTT. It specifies CASSLVREAEAFF.